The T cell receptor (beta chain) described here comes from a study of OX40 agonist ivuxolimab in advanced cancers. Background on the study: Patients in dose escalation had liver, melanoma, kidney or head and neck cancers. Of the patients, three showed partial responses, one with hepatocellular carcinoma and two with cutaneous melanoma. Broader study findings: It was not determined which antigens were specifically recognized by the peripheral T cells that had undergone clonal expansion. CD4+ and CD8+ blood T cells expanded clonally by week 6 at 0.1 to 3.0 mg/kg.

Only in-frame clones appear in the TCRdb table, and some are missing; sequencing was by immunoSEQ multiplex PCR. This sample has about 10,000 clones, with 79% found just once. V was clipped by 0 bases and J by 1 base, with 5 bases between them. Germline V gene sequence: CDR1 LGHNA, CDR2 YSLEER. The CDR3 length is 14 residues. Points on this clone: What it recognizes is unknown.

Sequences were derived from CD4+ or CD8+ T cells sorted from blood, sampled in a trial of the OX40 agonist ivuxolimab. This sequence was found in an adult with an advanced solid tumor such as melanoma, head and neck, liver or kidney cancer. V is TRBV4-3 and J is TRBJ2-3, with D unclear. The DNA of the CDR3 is TGCGCCAGCAGCCAAGACTGGCGCACAGATACGCAGTATTTT. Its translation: CASSQDWRTDTQYF.